Sequencing of this T cell receptor (beta chain) was carried out in a study of cytomegalovirus exposure and HLA in healthy donors. General study findings and limits: From TCR beta sequences, most subjects' HLA-A and HLA-B alleles were reportedly predicted accurately. For TCR beta chains, V- and J-gene trimming was later linked to a missense DCLRE1C variant. An observed cluster of highly shared sequence variants was recorded as a likely sequencing artifact. Most TCR sequences were uncommon, yet certain public TCRs appeared in many donors.

This CDR3 has 15 amino acids. The ends were cut back, 1 base at V and 7 bases at J, with 13 bases in the middle. Germline V gene lookup returns CDR1 SGHAT and CDR2 FQNNGV. The PCR employed 60 Vbeta primers together with 13 Jbeta primers. The data were produced by immunoSEQ multiplex PCR, yet TCRdb's version contains in-frame clones alone and is incomplete. This sample has tens of thousands of clones; around three quarters occur once, and the top ten carry 3.5% to 5.5%. Notes on this clone: Its antigen is not known.

This sequence originates from a woman in her 40s in good health and CMV-seropositive. The chain carries TRBV11-2 and TRBJ1-4, with a weak D call TRBD1 (5 bases). Sequences were obtained from PBMCs. The CDR3 loop is CASSLVSRAGEKLFF. The CDR3 DNA follows: TGTGCCAGCAGCTTAGTCAGCAGGGCTGGTGAAAAACTGTTTTTT.